A selection of T cell receptor beta chains follows, all from one sample in a study of CD8 T cells in Susac syndrome. TCRdb itself ran the immunoSEQ multiplex PCR reads through MiXCR, one entry per CDR3 protein. The sample yields under 300,000 distinct CDR3 sequences, 90% to 97% seen once. Sequenced material: CD4+ T cells from PBMCs. The receptors shown here come from a human donor with Susac syndrome. CDR3s include the opening cysteine and the closing phenylalanine or tryptophan. Fields, in order: CDR3 protein, CDR3 DNA, D gene, V gene, J gene. D genes are given only for firm matches.

CASSDPRGLYEQYF	TGTGCCAGCAGTGACCCCCGTGGACTCTACGAGCAGTACTTC	.	TRBV25-1	TRBJ2-7
CATSDPMSRGQAGELFF	TGTGCCACCAGTGACCCGATGAGCAGGGGGCAGGCCGGGGAGCTGTTTTTT	TRBD1	TRBV24-1	TRBJ2-2
CASSQGRGTSTDTQYF	TGTGCCAGCAGCCAAGGGCGGGGGACTAGCACAGATACGCAGTATTTT	TRBD2	TRBV3-1	TRBJ2-3
CASSLVLGGAGKLFF	TGCGCCAGCAGCTTGGTGCTGGGGGGCGCGGGAAAACTGTTTTTT	.	TRBV5-1	TRBJ1-4
CATSRVGGVKSGANVLTF	TGTGCCACCAGCAGAGTGGGGGGAGTTAAATCTGGGGCCAACGTCCTGACTTTC	.	TRBV15	TRBJ2-6
CASSSGLAGEQFF	TGTGCCAGCAGCTCGGGACTAGCGGGAGAGCAGTTCTTC	TRBD2	TRBV7-9	TRBJ2-1
CASSPSRGSYEQYF	TGTGCCAGCAGCCCCAGCAGGGGCTCCTACGAGCAGTACTTC	.	TRBV7-2	TRBJ2-7
CASSQVLTDTQYF	TGTGCCAGCAGCCAAGTACTCACAGATACGCAGTATTTT	.	TRBV3-1	TRBJ2-3
CASSQDVSNEQFF	TGTGCCAGCAGCCAAGATGTGTCGAATGAGCAGTTCTTC	.	TRBV3-1	TRBJ2-1
CASSSGGGLAGGLGANVLTF	TGCGCCAGCAGCTCCGGGGGGGGACTAGCGGGAGGGCTTGGGGCCAACGTCCTGACTTTC	TRBD2	TRBV5-1	TRBJ2-6
CASSSGGTSGYNEQFF	TGCGCCAGCAGCTCCGGTGGGACTAGCGGGTACAATGAGCAGTTCTTC	TRBD2	TRBV5-1	TRBJ2-1
CSARVASGTDEQYF	TGCAGTGCTAGAGTGGCTAGCGGGACTGACGAGCAGTACTTC	TRBD2	TRBV20-1	TRBJ2-7
CASSQVGEEQYF	TGCGCCAGCAGCCAAGTCGGGGAGGAGCAGTACTTC	.	TRBV4-1	TRBJ2-7